The next 27 T cell receptor beta chains were all read from a single sample in a study of shared clonotypes between healthy human individuals. Clones were sequenced by immunoSEQ multiplex PCR, and TCRdb holds only the in-frame ones, with some missing. The data show 2 million to 2.5 million clones, with more than 90% seen just once and roughly 0.13% held by the top ten. Sequencing input: naive CD4+ T cells sorted from blood. The subset: CD45RA+ positively selected. The receptors shown here come from a young man in good health.

The chain has TRBV7-9 and TRBJ1-2; D unresolved. This CDR3 is 15 amino acids long. V gave up 8 bases and J gave up 4 bases, with 20 bases separating them. The germline CDR1 and CDR2 sequences are SEHNR and FQNEAQ (reference sequence). Written as DNA, the CDR3 is TGTGCCAGCGGAACCTCCATGATAGGCGCCTATGGCTACACCTTC. It translates to CASGTSMIGAYGYTF.

In the case of this clone: In the same sample, other DNA sequences code for this CDR3. V gene TRBV2 combines with J gene TRBJ2-1; D is undetermined. The germline CDR1 and CDR2 sequences are SNHLY and FYNNEI. The CDR3 totals 11 residues. The V gene lost 6 bases and the J gene lost 4 bases, with 4 bases spanning the gap. Here the CDR3 DNA reads TGTGCCAGCAGGCCTTACAATGAGCAGTTCTTC. Its protein is CASRPYNEQFF.

This chain connects TRBV5-6 to TRBJ2-3; D is unclear. The CDR3 runs to 15 residues. Trimming stripped 1 base from V and 0 bases from J, with 9 bases between. Germline CDR1 is SGHDT and CDR2 is YYEEEE. This chain's CDR3 is CASSLLSLSTDTQYF. In nucleotides, the CDR3 is TGTGCCAGCAGCTTGTTGAGCCTCAGCACAGATACGCAGTATTTT. Drawing the rest from reference TRBV5-6 and TRBJ2-3, the complete variable domain is DAGVTQSPTHLIKTRGQQVTLRCSPKSGHDTVSWYQQALGQGPQFIFQYYEEEERQRGNFPDRFSGHQFPNYSSELNVNALLLGDSALYLCASSLLSLSTDTQYFGPGTRLTVL.

This chain uses TRBV5-8 with TRBJ2-1; 10 nucleotides match TRBD2. CDR1 and CDR2 from the germline V gene are SGHTS and YDEGEE. V lost 0 bases to trimming and J lost 5 bases; unmatched junction nucleotides: 5. This CDR3 region has 16 residues. CDR3 in amino acids: CASSLDRTSGDNEQFF. CDR3 in DNA: TGTGCCAGCAGCTTGGACCGGACTAGCGGAGACAATGAGCAGTTCTTC.

This clone has just one count. V and J are TRBV7-6 and TRBJ2-5; 10 bases are shared with TRBD2. The CDR3 contains 14 residues. Trimming at V came to 7 bases and at J to 2 bases, leaving 4 bases not matched to a gene. Per germline, CDR1 SGHVS and CDR2 FNYEAQ. The CDR3 here is CASTTSGKQETQYF. DNA of the CDR3: TGTGCCAGCACCACTAGCGGGAAACAAGAGACCCAGTACTTC. The full variable domain, with the rest looked up from reference TRBV7-6 and TRBJ2-5, is GAGVSQSPRYKVTKRGQDVALRCDPISGHVSLYWYRQALGQGPEFLTYFNYEAQQDKSGLPNDRFSAERPEGSISTLTIQRTEQRDSAMYRCASTTSGKQETQYFGPGTRLLVL.

V usage is TRBV7-2 and J usage is TRBJ1-6; possible D gene TRBD1, 5 bases. The CDR3 contains 16 residues. Trimming shortened V by 5 bases and J by 5 bases, and 16 bases separated the two germline ends. CDR1 is SGHTA and CDR2 is FQGNSA in the germline V gene. The CDR3 spells CASSPQTVGHNSPLHF. The CDR3 nucleotides read TGTGCCAGCAGCCCGCAAACAGTGGGGCATAATTCACCCCTCCACTTT.

This clone appeared a few times. The V gene is TRBV27, the J gene TRBJ2-7; 7 nucleotides align to TRBD1. J gave up 2 bases and V 2 bases, and 3 bases lay outside the gene matches. CDR1 MNHEY and CDR2 SMNVEV come from the germline V gene (reference sequence). The CDR3 is 14 amino acids. In DNA form, the CDR3 reads TGTGCCAGCAGTTTAAACAGGGGACCCTACGAGCAGTACTTC. Translation: CASSLNRGPYEQYF.

The chain links TRBV6-1 to TRBJ2-3, with a possible D match to TRBD1 (5 bases). The CDR3 loop spans 16 amino acids. Germline V gene data show CDR1 as MNHNS and CDR2 as SASEGT. The V gene lost 1 base and the J gene lost 7 bases, with 18 bases spanning the gap. CDR3 loop: CASSEGSRVKVHTQYF. Here the CDR3 DNA reads TGTGCCAGCAGTGAAGGGAGCAGGGTGAAAGTACATACGCAGTATTTT.

The V gene is TRBV21-1, the J gene TRBJ2-5; the table's D call of TRBD2 was not tested on the DNA. TRBV21-1 is a pseudogene segment. The CDR3 totals 16 residues. CDR3 amino acids: CASSKVEMPHLETQYF. In DNA, the CDR3 is TGTGCCAGCAGCAAAGTTGAGATGCCCCACCTTGAGACCCAGTACTTC.

The table lists this clone with a count of one. This sequence joins TRBV9 and TRBJ2-5, with 9 bases aligning to TRBD1. With V trimmed by 4 bases and J by 1 base, 5 bases remained unmatched. The germline CDR1 and CDR2 sequences are SGDLS and YYNGEE. CDR3 length: 15 residues. In nucleotides, the CDR3 is TGTGCCAGCAGCTCCAGGACAGGGGCCCAAGAGACCCAGTACTTC. Amino acid sequence: CASSSRTGAQETQYF.

The chain employs TRBV10-1 and TRBJ2-1, with D uncertain. Germline V gene data show CDR1 as WNHNN and CDR2 as SYGVQD (reference sequence). This CDR3 spans 14 amino acids. Trimming removed 4 bases from V and 1 base from J, with 8 bases in between. This CDR3 is CASSALGSYNEQFF. CDR3 nucleotide sequence: TGCGCCAGCAGTGCCCTCGGTTCCTACAATGAGCAGTTCTTC.

V usage is TRBV18 and J usage is TRBJ2-4, with D possibly matching TRBD1 (7 bases). Trimming shortened V by 3 bases and J by 7 bases, and 16 bases separated the two germline ends. The germline CDR1 and CDR2 sequences are KGHSH and LQKENI. The CDR3 runs to 15 residues. This CDR3 is CASSPQETGRNIQYF. CDR3 bases: TGTGCCAGCTCACCGCAAGAGACAGGGAGGAACATTCAGTACTTC.

Comments on this clone: Other nucleotide sequences from this sample produce the same CDR3. The rearrangement uses TRBV25-1 and TRBJ2-7; D remains ambiguous. The CDR3 is 13 residues long. V lost 6 bases and J 3 bases, leaving 12 bases between the germline ends. Germline V gene data show CDR1 as MGHDK and CDR2 as SYGVNS. CDR3 nucleotides: TGTGCCAGCAGCAGAGCAGGTTTCTACGAGCAGTACTTC. This codes for CASSRAGFYEQYF.

This chain links TRBV25-1 with TRBJ2-3; TRBD2 agrees at 10 bases. Germline trimming cut 8 bases from V and 1 base from J; bases unmatched to any gene: 12. Germline V gives CDR1 MGHDK, CDR2 SYGVNS. This CDR3 has 17 residues. In DNA, the CDR3 is TGTGCCAGCGGACGTATAGCGGGGGGCCGCGGCACAGATACGCAGTATTTT. Its translation: CASGRIAGGRGTDTQYF.

This clone was picked up one time. The chain joins TRBV14 to TRBJ2-7; D is uncertain. CDR1 and CDR2 from the germline V gene are SGHDN and FVKESK. Trimming removed 0 bases at V and 0 bases at J, with 18 bases between. This CDR3 contains 18 residues. The CDR3 DNA reads TGTGCCAGCAGCCAAGACCCAGGCCCCTTCCCCCGCTCCTACGAGCAGTACTTC. Its translation is CASSQDPGPFPRSYEQYF.

A remark on this clone: This sample includes further DNA sequences coding for the same CDR3. V is TRBV5-1 and J is TRBJ2-7; possibly TRBD1 or TRBD2 for D (5 bases each). Germline CDR1 SGHRS, CDR2 YFSETQ. Between the trimmed V and J ends, which lost 1 base and 6 bases, there was a span of 8 bases. This CDR3 region has 12 residues. CDR3 nucleotides: TGCGCCAGCAGCTTGCAGGGACCCGAGCAGTACTTC. Encoded protein: CASSLQGPEQYF.

The chain has TRBV16 and TRBJ1-1, with D possibly being TRBD1 (5 bases). The V gene's germline CDR1 is KGHSY and CDR2 FQNENV. V lost 0 bases, J lost 4 bases, and 18 bases lay in between. The CDR3 contains 17 residues. In DNA form, the CDR3 reads TGTGCCAGCAGCCAATCCATTAAGGGTGCCGGGGGCACTGAAGCTTTCTTT. Its translation: CASSQSIKGAGGTEAFF. Variable domain in full (rest from reference TRBV16 and TRBJ1-1): GEEVAQTPKHLVRGEGQKAKLYCAPIKGHSYVFWYQQVLKNEFKFLISFQNENVFDETGMPKERFSAKCLPNSPCSLEIQATKLEDSAVYFCASSQSIKGAGGTEAFFGQGTRLTVV.

This clone appeared once. Other DNA sequences in the sample encode the same CDR3. The gene calls are TRBV4-3 and TRBJ2-5, with TRBD2 identical over 8 bases. The junction had 8 bases not matched to a gene; V was cut back by 0 bases and J by 5 bases. The germline gives CDR1 LGHNA, CDR2 YSLEER. The CDR3 is 16 amino acids. This CDR3 is CASSQDTGGRGETQYF. CDR3 DNA: TGCGCCAGCAGCCAAGATACGGGGGGGCGAGGGGAGACCCAGTACTTC.

The CDR3 protein is CAWSGGGGRESQHF. The CDR3 DNA follows: TGTGCCTGGAGTGGAGGGGGCGGCCGGGAGTCCCAGCATTTT. The genes are TRBV30 and TRBJ1-5; TRBD1 aligns across 7 bases. The V gene end was trimmed by 1 base and the J gene end by 11 bases; junction bases not matched to a gene: 11. The CDR3 consists of 14 residues. CDR1 and CDR2 (germline): GTSNPN, SVGIG (reference sequence).

This clone was seen just once. The chain is built from TRBV7-2 and TRBJ2-3; 10 bases match TRBD2. CDR3 length equals 16 residues. V shed 11 bases and J 0 bases; nucleotides not matched to a gene: 11. CDR1 is SGHTA, CDR2 FQGNSA, per germline. The CDR3 here is CALAGVGSSSTDTQYF. The DNA for the CDR3 is TGTGCCCTAGCGGGAGTGGGGTCTTCTAGCACAGATACGCAGTATTTT.

In its sample, this clone was seen once. The V call is TRBV23-1, the J call TRBJ2-5; D might be TRBD1 (6 bases). TRBV23-1 is placed among ORFs of uncertain function. This CDR3 has 15 amino acids. V dropped 6 bases and J dropped 0 bases, with 14 bases sitting between them. The CDR3 DNA reads as TGCGCCAGCAGGGAGAGACAGGAGTACCAAGAGACCCAGTACTTC. This codes for CASRERQEYQETQYF.

The CDR3 DNA follows: TGTGCCTGGAGTGTTTTTACTACATCCGGGCAGTACTTC. Its protein product is CAWSVFTTSGQYF. The chain has TRBV30 and TRBJ2-7; unclear D gene. Trimming left V 0 bases short and J 9 bases short, with 15 bases between. CDR1 and CDR2 from the germline V gene are GTSNPN and SVGIG (reference sequence). This CDR3 has 13 amino acids.

A single count supports this clone. The chain is built from TRBV28 and TRBJ1-5, with 7 bases identical to TRBD1. The germline gives CDR1 MDHEN, CDR2 SYDVKM. This CDR3 has 18 amino acids. V was pared by 6 bases and J by 0 bases, with 14 bases of the junction left unmatched. Here the CDR3 reads CASRPGTVGAYSNQPQHF. In DNA form, the CDR3 reads TGTGCCAGCAGGCCCGGGACAGTTGGCGCTTATAGCAATCAGCCCCAGCATTTT. The variable domain in full, with the rest retrieved from reference TRBV28 and TRBJ1-5, is DVKVTQSSRYLVKRTGEKVFLECVQDMDHENMFWYRQDPGLGLRLIYFSYDVKMKEKGDIPEGYSVSREKKERFSLILESASTNQTSMYLCASRPGTVGAYSNQPQHFGDGTRLSIL.

This chain links TRBV18 with TRBJ2-5, with TRBD2 matching 10 bases. Looked up from germline, CDR1 is KGHSH and CDR2 is LQKENI. Unmatched junction bases numbered 9, after V lost 1 base and J lost 4 bases. The CDR3 is 17 amino acids. CDR3 sequence: CASSPLGPAGGPETQYF. The CDR3 bases are TGTGCCAGCTCACCACTTGGTCCAGCGGGGGGGCCAGAGACCCAGTACTTC.

The gene calls are TRBV19 and TRBJ1-5; 8 nucleotides agree with TRBD1. From germline, CDR1 is LNHDA and CDR2 SQIVND (reference sequence). Germline trimming cut 3 bases from V and 4 bases from J; bases unmatched to any gene: 8. This CDR3 has 16 amino acids. As DNA, the CDR3 is TGTGCCAGTAGTATTAAATGGCAGGGGGCGAATCAGCCCCAGCATTTT. Encoded protein: CASSIKWQGANQPQHF.

Concerning this clone: The sample has other DNA sequences that encode this CDR3 too. In nucleotides, the CDR3 is TGTGCCAGCAGTTCCGTGGGTGATGGCTACACCTTC. Its translation: CASSSVGDGYTF. V and J are TRBV6-5 and TRBJ1-2, with D unresolved. Between the trimmed V and J ends, which lost 4 bases and 6 bases, there was a span of 9 bases. Per the germline V gene, CDR1 is MNHEY and CDR2 is SVGAGI. This CDR3 spans 12 amino acids.

The V call is TRBV7-6, the J call TRBJ1-3, with TRBD1 identical over 7 bases. Germline V lookup: CDR1 SGHVS, CDR2 FNYEAQ. This CDR3 is built from 15 residues. V shed 6 bases and J 4 bases; nucleotides not matched to a gene: 9. The CDR3 DNA reads as TGTGCCAGCAGTACCCTGGGACAGCTCGGAAACACCATATATTTT. Its protein is CASSTLGQLGNTIYF.